Listed here are 27 T cell receptor beta chains from one sample, sequenced in a study of blood T cell repertoires in COVID-19. This table comes from immunoSEQ multiplex PCR, and its TCRdb copy is limited to in-frame clones, with some not included. The sample includes around 230,000 clones, roughly 80% of them seen just once. Sequencing was performed on peripheral blood. These TCRs come from a woman at least 80 years old with acute or convalescent COVID-19.

This sequence joins TRBV4-1 and TRBJ2-1, with a tentative D call TRBD1 (5 bases). The CDR3 totals 16 residues. V was clipped by 4 bases and J by 4 bases, with 17 bases between them. Per germline, CDR1 MGHRA and CDR2 YSYEKL. CDR3 bases: TGCGCCAGCAGCCCCCAACAAGGACAAGCATACAATGAGCAGTTCTTC. It specifies CASSPQQGQAYNEQFF.

The chain combines TRBV7-6 with TRBJ2-7, with 14 bases that match TRBD2. The V gene's germline CDR1 is SGHVS and CDR2 FNYEAQ. Unmatched junction bases numbered 13, after V lost 4 bases and J lost 5 bases. The CDR3 sequence is 18 residues long. CDR3 in amino acids: CASSSTPPGLAGEDEQYF. CDR3 in DNA: TGTGCCAGCAGCTCAACACCACCGGGACTAGCGGGAGAGGACGAGCAGTACTTC.

This sequence joins TRBV7-9 and TRBJ2-7; 7 bases match TRBD2. After removal of 4 bases from V and 0 bases from J, the junction contained 9 bases not matched to a gene. This CDR3 has 16 amino acids. From germline, CDR1 is SEHNR and CDR2 FQNEAQ (reference sequence). The CDR3 DNA is TGTGCCAGCAGCTCTTCGGGCGGGAGCCTCTCCTACGAGCAGTACTTC. Protein product: CASSSSGGSLSYEQYF. The variable domain in full, with the rest retrieved from reference TRBV7-9 and TRBJ2-7, is DTGVSQNPRHKITKRGQNVTFRCDPISEHNRLYWYRQTLGQGPEFLTYFQNEAQLEKSRLLSDRFSAERPKGSFSTLEIQRTEQGDSAMYLCASSSSGGSLSYEQYFGPGTRLTVT.

V is TRBV11-1 and J is TRBJ2-7; tentatively, D is TRBD2 (6 bases). The CDR3 is 14 amino acids. Between the trimmed V and J ends, which lost 8 bases and 0 bases, there was a span of 14 bases. Germline CDR1 is SGHAT and CDR2 is FQDESV (reference sequence). CDR3 residues: CASRSGHDSYEQYF. CDR3 sequence (DNA): TGTGCCAGCCGCAGCGGGCACGACTCCTACGAGCAGTACTTC. Looking up the rest from reference TRBV11-1 and TRBJ2-7 gives the full variable domain: EAEVAQSPRYKITEKSQAVAFWCDPISGHATLYWYRQILGQGPELLVQFQDESVVDDSQLPKDRFSAERLKGVDSTLKIQPAELGDSAMYLCASRSGHDSYEQYFGPGTRLTVT.

The J gene is TRBJ2-3, the V gene TRBV6-6; TRBD2 agrees at 12 bases. Germline values: CDR1 MNHNY, CDR2 SVGAGI (reference sequence). V was pared by 6 bases and J by 2 bases, with 3 bases of the junction left unmatched. This CDR3 region has 15 residues. The CDR3 sequence: CASSGLAGYTDTQYF. CDR3 DNA sequence: TGTGCCAGCAGCGGACTAGCGGGATACACAGATACGCAGTATTTT.

The chain carries TRBV4-2 and TRBJ2-7, with a possible D match to TRBD2 (6 bases). The CDR3 consists of 14 residues. Germline values: CDR1 LGHNA, CDR2 YNFKEQ. V lost 3 bases and J 7 bases, leaving 16 bases between the germline ends. The CDR3 DNA reads TGTGCCAGCAGCCAGACGACCTTGGGGGGAGAGCAGTACTTC. This sequence encodes CASSQTTLGGEQYF.

The rearrangement joins TRBV29-1 to TRBJ1-2, with D unresolved. The CDR3 consists of 13 residues. V was shortened by 6 bases and J by 4 bases, with 15 bases between the two germline ends. Germline V gene sequence: CDR1 SQVTM, CDR2 ANQGSEA. The CDR3 DNA follows: TGCAGCGTGGAGCAGTTCGACCGCTATGGCTACACCTTC. The encoded protein is CSVEQFDRYGYTF. Full variable domain (rest looked up from reference TRBV29-1 and TRBJ1-2): SAVISQKPSRDICQRGTSLTIQCQVDSQVTMMFWYRQQPGQSLTLIATANQGSEATYESGFVIDKFPISRPNLTFSTLTVSNMSPEDSSIYLCSVEQFDRYGYTFGSGTRLTVV.

The genes are TRBV19 and TRBJ1-1, with a tentative D call TRBD1 (6 bases). CDR1 LNHDA and CDR2 SQIVND come from the germline V gene (reference sequence). The CDR3 has 13 amino acids. With 6 bases removed from V and 2 bases from J, the gap between germline ends came to 10 bases. DNA for the CDR3: TGTGCCAGTAGCCAACAGGGTAACACTGAAGCTTTCTTT. The encoded protein is CASSQQGNTEAFF.

The rearrangement uses TRBV7-2 and TRBJ2-5, with a tentative D call TRBD1 (6 bases). CDR3 length: 13 amino acids. V gave up 3 bases and J gave up 5 bases, with 10 bases separating them. Germline CDR1 and CDR2: SGHTA and FQGNSA. CDR3 in amino acids: CASSLGHRETQYF. CDR3 coding DNA: TGTGCCAGCAGCTTGGGACATCGGGAGACCCAGTACTTC. The full variable domain, with the rest looked up from reference TRBV7-2 and TRBJ2-5, is GAGVSQSPSNKVTEKGKDVELRCDPISGHTALYWYRQSLGQGLEFLIYFQGNSAPDKSGLPSDRFSAERTGGSVSTLTIQRTQQEDSAVYLCASSLGHRETQYFGPGTRLLVL.

The DNA of the CDR3 is TGTGCCAGCAGCTTACTAATCCGCGGGAACTACAATGAGCAGTTCTTC. It translates to CASSLLIRGNYNEQFF. The V gene is TRBV7-8, the J gene TRBJ2-1, with D tentatively TRBD2 (6 bases). The CDR3 spans 16 residues. The germline gives CDR1 SGHVS, CDR2 FQNEAQ. Trimming removed 2 bases from V and 3 bases from J, with 14 bases in between.

This chain joins TRBV13 and TRBJ1-6; the D gene is possibly TRBD1 (5 bases). Trimming stripped 5 bases from V and 9 bases from J, with 14 bases between. CDR1 is PRHDT, CDR2 FYEKMQ, per germline (reference sequence). The CDR3 has 14 residues. CDR3 loop: CASSVEGLSSPLHF. The CDR3 DNA reads as TGTGCCAGCAGCGTAGAGGGGCTGAGTTCACCCCTCCACTTT.

In its sample, this clone was seen once. The chain has TRBV29-1 and TRBJ2-2; D not certain. V was cut by 3 bases and J by 6 bases, with 5 bases left in between. The CDR3 runs 11 residues. Germline lookup yields CDR1 SQVTM and CDR2 ANQGSEA. The CDR3 sequence: CSVDGPGELFF. The CDR3 nucleotides are TGCAGCGTTGATGGCCCCGGGGAGCTGTTTTTT.

The V gene is TRBV7-2, the J gene TRBJ1-5; D is perhaps TRBD1 (6 bases). Germline CDR1 and CDR2: SGHTA and FQGNSA. CDR3 length equals 15 residues. V lost 4 bases and J 5 bases, leaving 15 bases between the germline ends. The CDR3 loop reads CASSYEGRGYQPQHF. The CDR3 DNA is TGTGCCAGCAGCTATGAAGGCAGGGGATATCAGCCCCAGCATTTT.

This sequence joins TRBV5-1 and TRBJ2-3; 15 nucleotides align to TRBD2. J was trimmed by 2 bases and V by 2 bases; bases with no gene match: 9. The CDR3 loop spans 19 amino acids. Germline V gene data show CDR1 as SGHRS and CDR2 as YFSETQ. Here the CDR3 reads CASSFQPGLAGGDTDTQYF. The CDR3 region has the DNA TGCGCCAGCAGCTTCCAACCGGGACTAGCGGGGGGCGACACAGATACGCAGTATTTT.

This chain joins TRBV5-1 and TRBJ2-3; D not resolved. Trimming took off 0 bases at V and 2 bases at J, with 4 bases between the two ends. The CDR3 contains 13 residues. CDR1 SGHRS and CDR2 YFSETQ come from the germline V gene. The DNA for the CDR3 is TGCGCCAGCAGCTTGGTGGCCACAGATACGCAGTATTTT. Its translation: CASSLVATDTQYF.

This chain connects TRBV6-5 to TRBJ1-2; no clear D. Per germline, CDR1 MNHEY and CDR2 SVGAGI. The CDR3 spans 13 residues. V was trimmed by 8 bases and J by 6 bases, leaving 16 bases between them. CDR3 sequence (DNA): TGTGCCAGCTTGTACAGTTTGAGCCATGGCTACACCTTC. Amino acids: CASLYSLSHGYTF.

The chain has TRBV19 and TRBJ1-5; 7 nucleotides line up with TRBD1. The germline V gene has CDR1 LNHDA and CDR2 SQIVND (reference sequence). This CDR3 comprises 15 residues. J was trimmed by 4 bases and V by 5 bases; bases with no gene match: 8. CDR3 DNA sequence: TGTGCCAGTAGTCCAGACAGGGAGTGGAATCAGCCCCAGCATTTT. Translating it yields CASSPDREWNQPQHF.

V usage is TRBV5-1 and J usage is TRBJ2-3, with D possibly matching TRBD2 (5 bases). Trimming cost V 0 bases and J 2 bases, with 13 bases left between them. Germline V CDR1 and CDR2: SGHRS, YFSETQ. The CDR3 consists of 16 residues. CDR3 amino acids: CASSLALAEITDTQYF. CDR3 in DNA: TGCGCCAGCAGCTTGGCGCTAGCAGAAATCACAGATACGCAGTATTTT.

V and J are TRBV27 and TRBJ2-5; 13 nucleotides align to TRBD2. There are 14 residues in the CDR3. J gave up 7 bases and V 4 bases, and 3 bases lay outside the gene matches. CDR1 and CDR2 (germline): MNHEY, SMNVEV (reference sequence). CDR3 amino acids: CASSSGLAGWTQYF. The CDR3 DNA reads as TGTGCCAGCAGTTCGGGACTAGCGGGGTGGACCCAGTACTTC.

This CDR3 reads CASSRGTSGYTF. In nucleotides, the CDR3 is TGTGCCAGCAGTCGGGGAACCAGCGGCTACACCTTC. The chain recombines TRBV6-5 with TRBJ1-2; D is unclear. V was clipped by 5 bases and J by 8 bases, with 12 bases between them. The CDR3 has 12 residues. Germline CDR1 reads MNHEY; CDR2 reads SVGAGI.

The chain is built from TRBV2 and TRBJ2-2, with TRBD2 matching over 7 bases. The CDR3 runs to 14 residues. The junction had 4 bases not matched to a gene; V was cut back by 7 bases and J by 2 bases. Germline lookup yields CDR1 SNHLY and CDR2 FYNNEI. CDR3 amino acids: CASTGLPNTGELFF. In nucleotides, the CDR3 is TGTGCCAGCACGGGACTACCAAACACCGGGGAGCTGTTTTTT.

The rearrangement joins TRBV6-4 to TRBJ2-3; no clear D gene. The CDR3 length is 13 residues. Germline CDR1 MRHNA, CDR2 SNTAGT. V was pared by 4 bases and J by 0 bases, with 5 bases between. The CDR3 coding sequence is TGTGCCAGCAGTGTTGAGAGCACAGATACGCAGTATTTT. It yields the protein CASSVESTDTQYF.

The gene calls are TRBV27 and TRBJ2-3; 11 bases align to TRBD1. The CDR3 length is 15 residues. Unmatched junction bases numbered 9, after V lost 6 bases and J lost 7 bases. Germline loops: CDR1 MNHEY, CDR2 SMNVEV (reference sequence). The CDR3 DNA reads TGTGCCAGCAGCCCGGACAGGGGGCGTATGCATACGCAGTATTTT. Translating gives CASSPDRGRMHTQYF.

This clone was detected only a few times. The chain recombines TRBV18 with TRBJ2-3; D ambiguous. Trimming removed 2 bases at V and 3 bases at J, with 12 bases between. Germline loops: CDR1 KGHSH, CDR2 LQKENI. The CDR3 sequence is 15 residues long. CDR3 coding DNA: TGTGCCAGCTCACCAGCGTCGACAAAAACAGATACGCAGTATTTT. It is translated as CASSPASTKTDTQYF.

The chain recombines TRBV19 with TRBJ1-5; D gene ambiguous. The CDR3 covers 13 residues. Germline values: CDR1 LNHDA, CDR2 SQIVND (reference sequence). V dropped 5 bases and J dropped 4 bases, with 9 bases sitting between them. The CDR3 coding sequence is TGTGCCAGTAGTCCGGTCGATAATCAGCCCCAGCATTTT. It translates to CASSPVDNQPQHF.

CDR3 coding DNA: TGTGCCAGCAGCTCCCACTTTGAGAGCTCCTACGAGCAGTACTTC. Translation: CASSSHFESSYEQYF. The chain recombines TRBV5-4 with TRBJ2-7; D uncertain. There are 15 residues in the CDR3. Trimming took 3 bases from V and 0 from J, leaving 13 bases between them. CDR1 SGHNT and CDR2 YYREEE come from the germline V gene (reference sequence).

The gene calls are TRBV27 and TRBJ1-2; 9 bases are shared with TRBD1. Trimming cost V 6 bases and J 1 base; bases outside gene matches: 9. Germline V gives CDR1 MNHEY, CDR2 SMNVEV (reference sequence). CDR3 size: 16 residues. The CDR3 here is CASSGTGPLFNYGYTF. DNA for the CDR3: TGTGCCAGCAGCGGGACAGGGCCTCTGTTTAACTATGGCTACACCTTC.